The entry that follows covers one TCR beta chain sequence. The data stem from a study of CD8 T cells in ankylosing spondylitis. TCRdb reprocessed the 5' RACE reads with MiXCR, giving one entry per CDR3 protein. Of about 27,000 distinct CDR3 sequences in the sample, 7.9% were seen once. This CDR3 has 17 amino acids. Germline V gene lookup returns CDR1 MGHRA and CDR2 YSYEKL. V lost 6 bases and J lost 0, with 20 bases in between. The rearrangement joins TRBV4-1 to TRBJ1-1; D is uncertain. The TCR was taken from a male donor with ankylosing spondylitis or in good health (not recorded which). The specimen was blood. The CDR3 nucleotides read TGCGCCAGCAGGGGGAAGGTCCACCAAGGAATGAACACTGAAGCTTTCTTT. This translates into CASRGKVHQGMNTEAFF.